Listed here are 5 T cell receptor beta chains from one sample, sequenced in a study of blood T cell repertoires in COVID-19. Profiled with immunoSEQ multiplex PCR; TCRdb holds only in-frame clones, not every one. The sample holds 260,000 or so clones, around 82% seen once. Sample: PBMCs or T cells enriched from blood (not recorded which). The receptors come from a woman aged 40 to 50 who had been exposed to COVID-19.

V and J are TRBV10-3 and TRBJ2-1; TRBD1 aligns across 7 bases. V was clipped by 3 bases and J by 3 bases; unmatched bases: 8. Germline lookup yields CDR1 ENHRY and CDR2 SYGVKD. This CDR3 region has 16 residues. CDR3 sequence: CAISEHEQGNYNEQFF. The DNA of the CDR3 is TGTGCCATCAGTGAACACGAACAGGGGAACTACAATGAGCAGTTCTTC.

The CDR3 protein is CASDPSGGARGTQYF. In nucleotides, the CDR3 is TGCGCCAGCGACCCCAGCGGGGGGGCCCGGGGTACGCAGTATTTT. The genes are TRBV4-1 and TRBJ2-3, with 10 positions matching TRBD2. Trimming took 8 bases from V and 8 from J; bases not matched to a gene: 13. This CDR3 has 15 residues. Germline V gene lookup returns CDR1 MGHRA and CDR2 YSYEKL.

The chain uses TRBV6-5 and TRBJ2-7; tentatively, D is TRBD1 (6 bases). This CDR3 contains 13 residues. The V end lost 8 bases, the J end lost 1 base, and 12 bases lay between the germline ends. Germline V gene lookup returns CDR1 MNHEY and CDR2 SVGAGI. The CDR3: CASARDNSYEQYF. The CDR3 bases are TGTGCCAGCGCGAGGGACAATTCCTACGAGCAGTACTTC.

The chain joins TRBV3-1 (or the pseudogene TRBV3-2) to TRBJ1-5; D is possibly TRBD1 (5 bases). The CDR3 is made up of 15 amino acids. The V end was cut by 3 bases, the J end by 6 bases, with 15 bases between. Germline V CDR1 and CDR2: LGHDT, YNNKEL (reference sequence). The chain's CDR3 is CASSQYGTGGQPQHF. The CDR3 nucleotides are TGTGCCAGCAGCCAGTACGGGACTGGTGGTCAGCCCCAGCATTTT.

The rearrangement joins TRBV5-6 to TRBJ2-5, with 10 bases lining up with TRBD2. The V segment lost 1 base and the J segment 5 bases; nucleotides outside the gene matches: 2. The CDR3 extends over 14 amino acids. Germline V gene lookup returns CDR1 SGHDT and CDR2 YYEEEE. DNA for the CDR3: TGTGCCAGCAGCTTGACGGGACTAGCGGAGACCCAGTACTTC. Translating gives CASSLTGLAETQYF.